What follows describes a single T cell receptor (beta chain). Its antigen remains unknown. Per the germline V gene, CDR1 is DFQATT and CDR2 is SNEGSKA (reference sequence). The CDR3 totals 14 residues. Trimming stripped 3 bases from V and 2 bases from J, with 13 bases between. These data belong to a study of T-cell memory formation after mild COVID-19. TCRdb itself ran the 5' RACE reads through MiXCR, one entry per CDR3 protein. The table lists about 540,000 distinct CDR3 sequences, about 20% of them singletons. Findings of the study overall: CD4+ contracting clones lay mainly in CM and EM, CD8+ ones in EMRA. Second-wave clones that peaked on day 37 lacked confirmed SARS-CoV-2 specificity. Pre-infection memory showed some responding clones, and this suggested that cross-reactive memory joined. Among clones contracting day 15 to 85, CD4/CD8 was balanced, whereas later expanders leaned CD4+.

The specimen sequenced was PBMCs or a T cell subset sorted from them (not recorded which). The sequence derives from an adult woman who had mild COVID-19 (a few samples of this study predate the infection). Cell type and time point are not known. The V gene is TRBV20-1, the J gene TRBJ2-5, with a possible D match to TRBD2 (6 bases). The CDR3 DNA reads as TGCAGTGCTAGGGGGGGTGCCTTACAAGAGACCCAGTACTTC. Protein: CSARGGALQETQYF.